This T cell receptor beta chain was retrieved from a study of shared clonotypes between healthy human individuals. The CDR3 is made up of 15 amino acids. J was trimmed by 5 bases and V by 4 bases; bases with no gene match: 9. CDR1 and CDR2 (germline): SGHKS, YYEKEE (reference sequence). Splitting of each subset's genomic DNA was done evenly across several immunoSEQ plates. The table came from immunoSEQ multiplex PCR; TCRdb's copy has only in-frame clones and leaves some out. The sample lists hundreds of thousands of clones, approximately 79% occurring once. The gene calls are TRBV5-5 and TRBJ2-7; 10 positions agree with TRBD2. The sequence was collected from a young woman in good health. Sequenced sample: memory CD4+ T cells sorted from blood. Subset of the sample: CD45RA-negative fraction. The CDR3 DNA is TGTGCCAGCAGCGTTGTCCTAGCGGGAGAGAACGAGCAGTACTTC. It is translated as CASSVVLAGENEQYF. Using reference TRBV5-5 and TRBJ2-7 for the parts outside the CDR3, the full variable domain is DAGVTQSPTHLIKTRGQQVTLRCSPISGHKSVSWYQQVLGQGPQFIFQYYEKEERGRGNFPDRFSARQFPNYSSELNVNALLLGDSALYLCASSVVLAGENEQYFGPGTRLTVT.